The next 9 T cell receptor beta chains were all read from a single sample in a study of cytomegalovirus exposure and HLA in healthy donors. With 60 Vbeta and 13 Jbeta primers, the PCR was carried out. Clones were read by immunoSEQ multiplex PCR, and TCRdb kept only the in-frame ones, dropping some. The sample holds around 150,000 clones; around 72% are singletons and the top ten take approximately 1.3%. Sequencing was carried out using PBMCs. The receptors originated from a man in his fifties or sixties in good health and CMV-seronegative.

The chain recombines TRBV7-2 with TRBJ1-1; 9 bases match TRBD1. Germline assignment: CDR1 SGHTA and CDR2 FQGNSA. The CDR3 totals 16 residues. The trim removed 3 bases at V and 1 base at J, leaving 6 bases unmatched. The CDR3 loop is CASSFNRGQGNTEAFF. The CDR3, as DNA: TGTGCCAGCAGCTTTAACAGGGGGCAAGGGAACACTGAAGCTTTCTTT.

This clone was detected only once. The V call is TRBV19, the J call TRBJ1-1, with 7 bases matching TRBD1. The germline V gene has CDR1 LNHDA and CDR2 SQIVND (reference sequence). The CDR3 length is 14 residues. V was clipped by 8 bases and J by 0 bases; unmatched bases: 6. The CDR3 loop is CASSTDRMNTEAFF. The CDR3 nucleotides read TGTGCCAGTTCCACGGACAGGATGAACACTGAAGCTTTCTTT.

V usage is TRBV28 and J usage is TRBJ2-7; weak D call: TRBD2 (5 bases). Germline V gene sequence: CDR1 MDHEN, CDR2 SYDVKM. V shed 4 bases and J shed 2 bases, with 15 bases lying between them. The CDR3 consists of 15 residues. In nucleotides, the CDR3 is TGTGCCAGCAGTTCCGGACTGCCCTCACCCTACGAGCAGTACTTC. Translated: CASSSGLPSPYEQYF.

This clone was counted between two and nine times. The gene calls are TRBV28 and TRBJ2-7; 7 bases line up with TRBD2. Trimming took 6 bases from V and 5 from J; bases not matched to a gene: 7. Looked up from germline, CDR1 is MDHEN and CDR2 is SYDVKM. This CDR3 region has 13 residues. The CDR3 loop reads CASSLGREDEQYF. The CDR3 DNA sequence: TGTGCCAGCAGCCTTGGGAGGGAAGACGAGCAGTACTTC.

V usage is TRBV27 and J usage is TRBJ2-2, with a possible D match to TRBD1 (6 bases). The V gene lost 5 bases and the J gene lost 3 bases, with 13 bases spanning the gap. This CDR3 has 15 residues. Germline values: CDR1 MNHEY, CDR2 SMNVEV (reference sequence). Here the CDR3 reads CASSEDQGHTGELFF. For the CDR3, the DNA is TGTGCCAGCAGTGAGGACCAGGGGCACACCGGGGAGCTGTTTTTT.

The chain couples TRBV5-1 to TRBJ2-1, with 10 bases matching TRBD1. J gave up 6 bases and V 1 base, and 4 bases lay outside the gene matches. CDR1 is SGHRS and CDR2 is YFSETQ in the germline V gene. This CDR3 has 15 residues. In DNA, the CDR3 is TGCGCCAGCAGCTTGAGTGGGACAGGGGTCAATGAGCAGTTCTTC. Encoded protein: CASSLSGTGVNEQFF.

The chain joins TRBV4-1 to TRBJ2-3, with 16 bases fitting TRBD2. From germline, CDR1 is MGHRA and CDR2 YSYEKL. This CDR3 comprises 18 residues. The ends lost 3 bases at V and 0 bases at J; junction bases unmatched: 3. The CDR3 loop is CASSQGTSGGGSTDTQYF. The DNA for the CDR3 is TGCGCCAGCAGCCAGGGGACTAGCGGGGGGGGTAGCACAGATACGCAGTATTTT.

The CDR3 nucleotides read TGCAGCGTTGGATTGGGTCTAGGCACTGAAGCTTTCTTT. It yields the protein CSVGLGLGTEAFF. V and J are TRBV29-1 and TRBJ1-1; unclear D gene. The CDR3 consists of 13 residues. Germline V CDR1 and CDR2: SQVTM, ANQGSEA. Trimming cost V 4 bases and J 4 bases, with 13 bases left between them.

This clone came up once. J is TRBJ1-2 and V is TRBV5-4, with 11 bases matching TRBD1. The CDR3 has 15 residues. Germline assignment: CDR1 SGHNT and CDR2 YYREEE (reference sequence). J was trimmed by 5 bases and V by 4 bases; bases with no gene match: 7. In nucleotides, the CDR3 is TGTGCCAGCAGCGCCAGGACAGGGGGCGTTTATGGCTACACCTTC. Translated: CASSARTGGVYGYTF.